Presented here are 9 T cell receptor beta chains from one specimen sequenced in a study of T cell responses to AZD1222 COVID-19 vaccine. TCRdb keeps only in-frame clones here, not all; method: immunoSEQ multiplex PCR. In the table there are about 120,000 clones, about 92% of which are singletons. The sequencing used peripheral blood, collected on day 0 of AZD1222 vaccination. Receptors were obtained from an adult in good health.

This clone was detected once. The V gene is TRBV5-1, the J gene TRBJ2-7; 8 bases are shared with TRBD1. Germline V gives CDR1 SGHRS, CDR2 YFSETQ. This CDR3 has 16 amino acids. With 4 bases clipped from V and 5 bases from J, the junction kept 14 bases outside the gene matches. Written as DNA, the CDR3 is TGCGCCAGCAGCATAGGACAGGGCTGGGTTGGTGACGAGCAGTACTTC. It is translated as CASSIGQGWVGDEQYF.

This clone has a single count. The rearrangement links TRBV5-4 to TRBJ1-6; D is unclear. This CDR3 is 15 amino acids long. V was shortened by 0 bases and J by 3 bases, with 7 bases between the two germline ends. Germline CDR1 is SGHNT and CDR2 is YYREEE (reference sequence). The CDR3 reads CASSLARGYNSPLHF. The CDR3 nucleotides are TGTGCCAGCAGCTTGGCACGAGGCTATAATTCACCCCTCCACTTT.

This sequence joins TRBV6-5 and TRBJ1-1; D not resolved. V lost 6 bases, J lost 4 bases, and 12 bases lay in between. This CDR3 spans 13 amino acids. Germline V gene sequence: CDR1 MNHEY, CDR2 SVGAGI. DNA of the CDR3: TGTGCCAGCAGGTGGGTCGGAGGCACTGAAGCTTTCTTT. It encodes CASRWVGGTEAFF.

The rearrangement uses TRBV29-1 and TRBJ2-7; D is ambiguous. V lost 4 bases to trimming and J lost 4 bases, with 8 bases between them. This CDR3 comprises 11 residues. CDR1 SQVTM and CDR2 ANQGSEA come from the germline V gene. CDR3 amino acids: CSVVWGYEQYF. CDR3 bases: TGCAGCGTTGTCTGGGGATACGAGCAGTACTTC.

The rearrangement joins TRBV7-8 to TRBJ1-2, with 7 bases aligning to TRBD1. The V gene end was trimmed by 4 bases and the J gene end by 10 bases; junction bases not matched to a gene: 18. CDR3 size: 16 residues. Germline lookup yields CDR1 SGHVS and CDR2 FQNEAQ. In nucleotides, the CDR3 is TGTGCCAGCAGCTCTAGGGGGGGACAGTTAAAGGTGAACTACACCTTC. Amino acid sequence: CASSSRGGQLKVNYTF.

J is TRBJ2-7 and V is TRBV3-1 (or the pseudogene TRBV3-2); D uncertain. The CDR3 totals 12 residues. Trimming left V 3 bases short and J 6 bases short, with 9 bases between. CDR1 and CDR2 (germline): LGHDT, YNNKEL (reference sequence). The CDR3 loop is CASSQNLREQYF. The CDR3 DNA reads as TGTGCCAGCAGCCAGAATCTACGCGAGCAGTACTTC.

The chain is built from TRBV27 and TRBJ2-7; 11 bases map to TRBD2. The V and J ends lost 6 bases and 3 bases, in that order; junction bases with no gene match: 7. Germline V lookup: CDR1 MNHEY, CDR2 SMNVEV (reference sequence). The CDR3 spans 15 residues. CDR3 bases: TGTGCCAGCAGCTACGGGACTAGCGGAATCTACGAGCAGTACTTC. This translates into CASSYGTSGIYEQYF.

The rearrangement links TRBV25-1 to TRBJ2-2; possible D gene TRBD1, 5 bases. The V end was cut by 4 bases, the J end by 1 base, with 7 bases between. CDR3 length: 14 amino acids. Per germline, CDR1 MGHDK and CDR2 SYGVNS. CDR3 nucleotides: TGTGCCAGCAGTGCCGACAGGAACACCGGGGAGCTGTTTTTT. Translated, it gives CASSADRNTGELFF.

The CDR3 DNA reads TGCGCCAGCAGTGAGTCTATACTGAGTTTCCGTAATGAAAAACTGTTTTTT. It codes for CASSESILSFRNEKLFF. The rearrangement links TRBV10-2 to TRBJ1-4; the D is unclear. Germline V lookup: CDR1 WSHSY, CDR2 SAAADI. The V end lost 0 bases, the J end lost 4 bases, and 15 bases lay between the germline ends. This CDR3 is 17 amino acids long.